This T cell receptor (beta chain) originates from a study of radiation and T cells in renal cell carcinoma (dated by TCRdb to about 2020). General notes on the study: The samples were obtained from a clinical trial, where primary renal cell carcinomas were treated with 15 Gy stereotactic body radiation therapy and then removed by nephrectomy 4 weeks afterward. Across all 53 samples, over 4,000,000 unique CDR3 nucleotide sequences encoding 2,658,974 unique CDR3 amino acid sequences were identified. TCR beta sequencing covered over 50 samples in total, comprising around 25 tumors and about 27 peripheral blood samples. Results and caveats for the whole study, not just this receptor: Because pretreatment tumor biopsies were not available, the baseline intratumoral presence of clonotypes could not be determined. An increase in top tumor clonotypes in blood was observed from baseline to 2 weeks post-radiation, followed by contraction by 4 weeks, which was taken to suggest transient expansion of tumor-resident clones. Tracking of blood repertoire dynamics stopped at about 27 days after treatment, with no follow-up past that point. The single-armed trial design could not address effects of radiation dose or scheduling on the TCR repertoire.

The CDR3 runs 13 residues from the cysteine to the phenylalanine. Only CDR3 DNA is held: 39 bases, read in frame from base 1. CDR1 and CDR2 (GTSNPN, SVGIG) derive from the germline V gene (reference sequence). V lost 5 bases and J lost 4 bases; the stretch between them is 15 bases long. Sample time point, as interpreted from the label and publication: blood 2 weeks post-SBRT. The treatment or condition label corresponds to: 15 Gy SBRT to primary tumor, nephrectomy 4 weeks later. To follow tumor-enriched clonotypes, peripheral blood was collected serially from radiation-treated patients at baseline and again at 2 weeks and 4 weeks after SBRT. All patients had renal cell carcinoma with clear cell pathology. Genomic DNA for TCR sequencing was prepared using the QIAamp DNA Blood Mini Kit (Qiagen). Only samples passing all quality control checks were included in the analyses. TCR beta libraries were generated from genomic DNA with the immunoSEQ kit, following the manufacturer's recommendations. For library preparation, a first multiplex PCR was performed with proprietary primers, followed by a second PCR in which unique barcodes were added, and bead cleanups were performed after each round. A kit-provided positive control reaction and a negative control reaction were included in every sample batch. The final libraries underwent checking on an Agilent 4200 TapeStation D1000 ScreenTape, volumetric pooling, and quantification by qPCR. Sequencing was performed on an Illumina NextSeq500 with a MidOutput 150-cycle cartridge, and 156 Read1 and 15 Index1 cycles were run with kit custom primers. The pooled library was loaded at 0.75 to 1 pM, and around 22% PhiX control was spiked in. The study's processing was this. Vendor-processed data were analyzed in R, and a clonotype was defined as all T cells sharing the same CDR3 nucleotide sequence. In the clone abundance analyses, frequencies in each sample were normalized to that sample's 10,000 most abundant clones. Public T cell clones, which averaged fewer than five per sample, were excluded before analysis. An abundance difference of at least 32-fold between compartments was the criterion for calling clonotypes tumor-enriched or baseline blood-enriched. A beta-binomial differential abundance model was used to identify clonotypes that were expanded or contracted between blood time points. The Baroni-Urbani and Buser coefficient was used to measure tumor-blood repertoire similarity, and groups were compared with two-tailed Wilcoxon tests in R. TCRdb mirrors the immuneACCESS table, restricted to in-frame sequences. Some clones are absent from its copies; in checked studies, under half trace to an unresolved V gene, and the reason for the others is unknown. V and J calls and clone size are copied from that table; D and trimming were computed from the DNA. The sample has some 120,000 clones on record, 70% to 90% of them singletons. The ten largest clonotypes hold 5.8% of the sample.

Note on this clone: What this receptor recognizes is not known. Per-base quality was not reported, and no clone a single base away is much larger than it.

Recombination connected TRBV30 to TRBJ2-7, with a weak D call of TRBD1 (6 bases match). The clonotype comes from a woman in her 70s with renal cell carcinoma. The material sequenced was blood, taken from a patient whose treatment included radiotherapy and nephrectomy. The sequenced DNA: TGTGCCTGGGTAGCGCGTAGGGGGTACGAGCAGTACTTC. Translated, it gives CAWVARRGYEQYF.